What follows is one T cell receptor (delta chain) and its context. Germline is not matched at one junction end, which may reflect a read error. The data are from a study of gamma-delta T cells after stem cell transplantation. TCRdb reapplied CATT to the RT-PCR reads. This table has about 11,000 delta-chain clones, approximately 40% appearing once. This CDR3 is 21 amino acids long. CDR1 is TSWWSYY, CDR2 QGS, per germline. The sequence derives from a human donor. It is not recorded whose cells these are; they may come from a transplant donor. The sample taken for sequencing was gamma-delta T cells. V and J are TRDV1 and TRDJ1; 11 bases agree with TRDD3. The CDR3 DNA reads TGTGCTCCTGGGGACCTACGTTCCTTCATAGCTGGGGGATACCTAACCGATGAACTCATCTTT. It is translated as CAPGDLRSFIAGGYLTDELIF.